This T cell receptor (beta chain) was sequenced for a study of blood T cell repertoires in COVID-19. The wider study: T cells, B-cell-depleted T cells, or PBMCs supplied cDNA or gDNA.

Original handling: Amplification with reference gene primers provided the estimates of nucleated cell counts. Libraries were prepared by immunoSEQ multiplex PCR; TCRdb keeps only in-frame clonotypes and omits some of them. The V and J calls and clone size were taken over from that table, and D and trimming were inferred from the DNA. The sample holds 73,000 or so clones, approximately 83% seen once. Germline V lookup: CDR1 SGHTA, CDR2 FQGNSA. J was trimmed by 8 bases and V by 5 bases; bases with no gene match: 8. This CDR3 has 15 residues. The specimen sequenced was peripheral blood. The chain is built from TRBV7-2 and TRBJ2-1; 11 bases line up with TRBD2. The TCR was taken from a woman aged 60-75 years with acute or convalescent COVID-19. CDR3 protein: CASSVSGGAIDEQFF. The CDR3 nucleotides are TGTGCCAGCAGCGTTAGCGGGGGGGCGATAGATGAGCAGTTCTTC.